The 28 T cell receptor beta chains reported below all come from one sample, sequenced in a study of T cells in Graves' hyperthyroidism and ophthalmopathy. Authors of the study amplified TCR beta CDR3 regions from RNA transcripts. During a first-round RT-PCR of the TCR CDR3, the HTBI primer set was used. TCRdb ran MiXCR on the multiplex PCR reads and lists one entry per CDR3 protein. The table lists about 640,000 distinct CDR3 sequences, less than 25% of them singletons. The source material was blood. These receptors were obtained from a man aged 25 to 45 with Graves' ophthalmopathy.

This clonotype has at least ten counts. The chain uses TRBV5-1 and TRBJ2-7; 15 bases are shared with TRBD2. Germline CDR1 and CDR2: SGHRS and YFSETQ. The CDR3 is 19 residues long. V was pared by 0 bases and J by 2 bases, with 9 bases of the junction left unmatched. CDR3 DNA sequence: TGCGCCAGCAGCTTGGATTCCGGGACTAGCGGGAGGAATCCCTACGAGCAGTACTTC. Translated, it gives CASSLDSGTSGRNPYEQYF.

This chain joins TRBV7-8 and TRBJ1-5, with 8 bases identical to TRBD1. The CDR3 contains 15 residues. J gave up 6 bases and V 1 base, and 5 bases lay outside the gene matches. Per the germline V gene, CDR1 is SGHVS and CDR2 is FQNEAQ. CDR3 coding DNA: TGTGCCAGCAGCTTAGAAGCGACAGGGGTTCAGCCCCAGCATTTT. Residues: CASSLEATGVQPQHF. The entire variable domain, with the rest obtained from reference TRBV7-8 and TRBJ1-5, is as follows: GAGVSQSPRYKVAKRGQDVALRCDPISGHVSLFWYQQALGQGPEFLTYFQNEAQLDKSGLPSDRFFAERPEGSVSTLKIQRTQQEDSAVYLCASSLEATGVQPQHFGDGTRLSIL.

In this sample, this clonotype turned up many times. The J gene is TRBJ2-1, the V gene TRBV3-1; D uncertain. Germline CDR1 is LGHDT and CDR2 is YNNKEL (reference sequence). Trimming cost V 0 bases and J 12 bases, with 15 bases left between them. The CDR3 consists of 14 residues. The CDR3 DNA is TGTGCCAGCAGCCAAGATCAGGCGGCTACCCCGCAGTTCTTC. As protein: CASSQDQAATPQFF.

This clonotype was detected only a few times. The V call is TRBV12-3 or TRBV12-4, the J call TRBJ2-2; D is possibly TRBD1 (6 bases). This CDR3 contains 14 residues. Trimming removed 3 bases at V and 4 bases at J, with 9 bases between. The CDR3 loop is CASSFRGSTGELFF. The CDR3 nucleotides are TGTGCCAGCAGTTTCAGGGGTAGCACCGGGGAGCTGTTTTTT.

V usage is TRBV6-5 and J usage is TRBJ2-5; 13 bases are shared with TRBD2. The CDR3 length is 18 residues. The ends lost 2 bases at V and 5 bases at J; junction bases unmatched: 11. Per the germline V gene, CDR1 is MNHEY and CDR2 is SVGAGI. CDR3 DNA sequence: TGTGCCAGCAGTTACCCGGCGTGGACTAGCGGGAGCGGTGAGACCCAGTACTTC. It specifies CASSYPAWTSGSGETQYF.

This clonotype was seen at least ten times. The chain uses TRBV28 and TRBJ1-2; D not resolved. CDR1 and CDR2 from the germline V gene are MDHEN and SYDVKM. V lost 6 bases to trimming and J lost 7 bases, with 12 bases between them. The CDR3 contains 12 residues. The CDR3 nucleotides are TGTGCCAGCAGCCCCAGTACTCGTGGCTACACCTTC. It encodes CASSPSTRGYTF.

In regard to this clonotype: At one end, the junction sequence differs from germline, possibly due to a read error. The rearrangement uses TRBV19 and TRBJ2-3; TRBD2 matches 10 bases. This CDR3 has 16 residues. Germline V CDR1 and CDR2: LNHDA, SQIVND (reference sequence). CDR3 nucleotide sequence: TGTTCCAGTAGTATCTTAGCGGGAGGAAGCACAGATACGCAGTATTTT. This codes for CSSSILAGGSTDTQYF.

This clonotype has a single count. This chain uses TRBV7-9 with TRBJ1-4; possible D gene TRBD1, 5 bases. Trimming pared 5 bases from V and 3 bases from J, leaving 13 bases between. CDR1 SEHNR and CDR2 FQNEAQ come from the germline V gene (reference sequence). This CDR3 has 15 amino acids. CDR3 nucleotide sequence: TGTGCCAGCAGCCGGGGGGGGGTTCCTAATGAAAAACTGTTTTTT. Its protein product is CASSRGGVPNEKLFF. Using reference TRBV7-9 and TRBJ1-4 for the parts outside the CDR3, the full variable domain is DTGVSQNPRHKITKRGQNVTFRCDPISEHNRLYWYRQTLGQGPEFLTYFQNEAQLEKSRLLSDRFSAERPKGSFSTLEIQRTEQGDSAMYLCASSRGGVPNEKLFFGSGTQLSVL.

In its sample, this clonotype was seen a few times. The chain uses TRBV30 and TRBJ2-1; D remains unclear. CDR3 size: 12 residues. CDR1 and CDR2 (germline): GTSNPN, SVGIG (reference sequence). V was shortened by 0 bases and J by 3 bases, with 3 bases between the two germline ends. The CDR3 protein is CAWSVRYNEQFF. The CDR3 bases are TGTGCCTGGAGTGTACGCTACAATGAGCAGTTCTTC.

Only a few counts were recorded for this clonotype. The chain recombines TRBV28 with TRBJ2-7; 7 positions match TRBD1. Per the germline V gene, CDR1 is MDHEN and CDR2 is SYDVKM. The CDR3 consists of 15 residues. V gave up 6 bases and J gave up 6 bases; unmatched junction bases: 14. CDR3 residues: CASRPAGTVLFEQYF. DNA for the CDR3: TGTGCCAGCAGGCCCGCCGGGACAGTACTCTTCGAGCAGTACTTC.

There are many counts of this clonotype. The CDR3 reads CASSLDRLTYEQYF. The CDR3 DNA reads TGTGCCAGCAGCTTAGATCGCCTGACCTACGAGCAGTACTTC. The chain carries TRBV11-2 and TRBJ2-7; the D is unclear. The germline V gene encodes CDR1 SGHAT and CDR2 FQNNGV. V shed 0 bases and J shed 2 bases, with 8 bases lying between them. The CDR3 has 14 amino acids.

The CDR3 DNA reads as TGCGCCAGGACGACTATTGAGCGGGAGACGTACGAGCAGTACTTC. This gives the protein CARTTIERETYEQYF. The chain links TRBV10-1 to TRBJ2-7; 8 bases line up with TRBD2. The CDR3 runs 15 residues. V shed 9 bases, J shed 4 bases, and the junction held 14 bases outside the gene matches. CDR1 and CDR2 from the germline V gene are WNHNN and SYGVQD (reference sequence).

In its sample, this clonotype was seen many times. The chain uses TRBV29-1 and TRBJ2-3; 7 nucleotides match TRBD2. This CDR3 is built from 13 residues. Looked up from germline, CDR1 is SQVTM and CDR2 is ANQGSEA. The V gene end was trimmed by 4 bases and the J gene end by 4 bases; junction bases not matched to a gene: 5. CDR3 region: CSVASGTSDTQYF. Written as DNA, the CDR3 is TGCAGCGTTGCGAGCGGGACCTCAGATACGCAGTATTTT.

This clonotype has ten or more counts. The CDR3 bases are TGTGCCAGCAGTTCCCCGGAGCATAATTCACCCCTCCACTTT. It translates to CASSSPEHNSPLHF. The chain employs TRBV28 and TRBJ1-6, with D hard to call. The CDR3 length is 14 residues. CDR1 is MDHEN, CDR2 SYDVKM, per germline. V lost 4 bases and J lost 5, with 9 bases in between.

This clonotype was detected ten times or more. The CDR3 region is CASSSEWGFGYEQYF. The CDR3 DNA reads TGTGCCAGCAGCAGTGAATGGGGGTTCGGCTACGAGCAGTACTTC. The chain carries TRBV11-2 and TRBJ2-7; either TRBD1 or TRBD2 may supply D (5 bases each). Trimming took 5 bases from V and 3 from J, leaving 17 bases between them. Per germline, CDR1 SGHAT and CDR2 FQNNGV. The CDR3 extends over 15 amino acids.

The J gene is TRBJ2-7, the V gene TRBV3-1; 7 bases map to TRBD1. The CDR3 sequence is 14 residues long. The germline gives CDR1 LGHDT, CDR2 YNNKEL (reference sequence). With V trimmed by 4 bases and J by 4 bases, 7 bases remained unmatched. CDR3 nucleotides: TGTGCCAGCAGCCGTTGGGACAGATCATACGAGCAGTACTTC. Translation gives CASSRWDRSYEQYF.

This chain joins TRBV11-2 and TRBJ2-1; D assignment may be TRBD1 or TRBD2 (8 bases each). The length of the CDR3 is 16 residues. Per germline, CDR1 SGHAT and CDR2 FQNNGV. V was clipped by 5 bases and J by 15 bases, with 29 bases between them. CDR3 sequence: CASSPRQGKAGEGLFF. The CDR3 DNA reads as TGTGCCAGCAGCCCGAGACAGGGGAAAGCGGGGGAAGGCCTGTTCTTC.

The table lists this clonotype with a few counts. The CDR3 protein is CASRSSIGLAGGRYNEQFF. The CDR3 nucleotides read TGTGCCAGCAGGTCGTCGATCGGACTAGCGGGAGGAAGATACAATGAGCAGTTCTTC. V usage is TRBV28 and J usage is TRBJ2-1, with TRBD2 identical over 14 bases. V gave up 6 bases and J gave up 4 bases; unmatched junction bases: 14. Germline V gene lookup returns CDR1 MDHEN and CDR2 SYDVKM. CDR3 length: 19 residues.

The chain combines TRBV28 with TRBJ2-2, with D possibly called TRBD1 or TRBD2 (5 bases each). The V gene lost 8 bases and the J gene lost 3 bases, with 13 bases spanning the gap. CDR3 length equals 14 residues. CDR1 is MDHEN and CDR2 is SYDVKM in the germline V gene. CDR3 protein: CASQGTVYTGELFF. DNA of the CDR3: TGTGCCAGCCAAGGGACGGTTTACACCGGGGAGCTGTTTTTT.

This clonotype was seen at least ten times. The DNA of the CDR3 is TGCGCCAGCAGGTTTAGCGGGACCCCTGGCAATGAGCAGTTCTTC. It translates to CASRFSGTPGNEQFF. The rearrangement links TRBV5-1 to TRBJ2-1, with TRBD2 matching 8 bases. The CDR3 spans 15 residues. The germline V gene encodes CDR1 SGHRS and CDR2 YFSETQ. The J segment lost 6 bases and the V segment lost 5 bases, leaving 10 bases of the junction unmatched.

Of note for this clonotype: A much larger clone sits a single nucleotide away, making a read error possible. The gene calls are TRBV6-1 and TRBJ2-1; 11 bases fit TRBD1. Germline loops: CDR1 MNHNS, CDR2 SASEGT. Losses at the gene ends were 5 bases for V and 8 bases for J; bases not matched to a gene: 8. The CDR3 has 15 residues. CDR3 sequence reads: CASSSLGTGGYEQFF. The CDR3 DNA follows: TGTGCCAGCAGTTCGCTCGGGACAGGGGGGTATGAGCAGTTCTTC.

V gene TRBV24-1 combines with J gene TRBJ2-1; D might be TRBD1 or TRBD2, each matching 7 bases. Germline CDR1 reads KGHDR; CDR2 reads SFDVKD. Trimming removed 7 bases at V and 4 bases at J, with 16 bases between. This CDR3 is built from 15 residues. The CDR3 DNA reads TGTGCCACCAGGGAGGGGCAGGGGGGGTACAATGAGCAGTTCTTC. Translation: CATREGQGGYNEQFF.

There are many counts of this clonotype. V usage is TRBV12-3 or TRBV12-4 and J usage is TRBJ1-4; D is perhaps TRBD1 (6 bases). The CDR3 loop spans 17 amino acids. The V gene lost 1 base and the J gene lost 4 bases, with 16 bases spanning the gap. The CDR3 sequence: CASSLGDRGQDNEKLFF. DNA for the CDR3: TGTGCCAGCAGTTTAGGAGACCGGGGGCAAGATAATGAAAAACTGTTTTTT.

Many counts were recorded for this clonotype. The gene calls are TRBV20-1 and TRBJ2-1, with 9 bases aligning to TRBD2. CDR1 and CDR2 (germline): DFQATT, SNEGSKA (reference sequence). This CDR3 is 16 amino acids long. V was pared by 3 bases and J by 1 base, with 7 bases of the junction left unmatched. This chain's CDR3 is CSASYTSGYSYNEQFF. CDR3 DNA: TGCAGTGCTAGTTACACTAGCGGGTATTCCTACAATGAGCAGTTCTTC.

Many counts were recorded for this clonotype. The V and J genes are TRBV11-1 and TRBJ2-1; 14 nucleotides match TRBD2. The CDR3 extends over 14 amino acids. The V gene end was trimmed by 5 bases and the J gene end by 9 bases; junction bases not matched to a gene: 3. Germline assignment: CDR1 SGHAT and CDR2 FQDESV (reference sequence). CDR3 bases: TGTGCCAGCAGCACCGGGACTAGCGGGAGTGAGCAGTTCTTC. Amino acids: CASSTGTSGSEQFF.

In its sample, this clonotype was seen a few times. This chain connects TRBV7-9 to TRBJ2-3, with D maybe TRBD2 (5 bases). The length of the CDR3 is 15 residues. Trimming pared 5 bases from V and 5 bases from J, leaving 17 bases between. Germline CDR1 is SEHNR and CDR2 is FQNEAQ (reference sequence). The CDR3 protein is CASSPPGLALDTQYF. DNA for the CDR3: TGTGCCAGCAGCCCCCCTGGGCTAGCCCTAGATACGCAGTATTTT.

V and J are TRBV2 and TRBJ1-1, with 7 bases that match TRBD1. The CDR3 has 14 residues. V dropped 4 bases and J dropped 7; count of bases not matched to a gene: 9. Germline V gene sequence: CDR1 SNHLY, CDR2 FYNNEI. The CDR3 DNA reads as TGTGCCAGCAGTGGACAGGGAGAGCGGAGTGAAGCTTTCTTT. Encoded protein: CASSGQGERSEAFF.

The chain links TRBV7-9 to TRBJ2-1, with 12 bases lining up with TRBD2. Germline CDR1 SEHNR, CDR2 FQNEAQ (reference sequence). The V and J ends lost 4 bases and 7 bases, in that order; junction bases with no gene match: 17. The CDR3 is made up of 19 amino acids. The CDR3 here is CASSSRTSGTDGRWNEQFF. The DNA for the CDR3 is TGTGCCAGCAGCTCACGGACTAGCGGGACAGACGGCCGATGGAATGAGCAGTTCTTC.